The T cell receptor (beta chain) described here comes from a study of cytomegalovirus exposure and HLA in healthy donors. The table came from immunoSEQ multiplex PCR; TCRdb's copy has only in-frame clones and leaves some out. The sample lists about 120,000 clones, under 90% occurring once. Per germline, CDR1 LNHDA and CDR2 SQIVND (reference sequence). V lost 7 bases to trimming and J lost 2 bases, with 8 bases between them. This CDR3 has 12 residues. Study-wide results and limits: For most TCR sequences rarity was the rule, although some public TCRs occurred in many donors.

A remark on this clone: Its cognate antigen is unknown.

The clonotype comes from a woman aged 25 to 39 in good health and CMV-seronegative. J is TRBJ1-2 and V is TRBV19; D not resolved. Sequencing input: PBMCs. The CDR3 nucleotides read TGTGCCAGTACCACAGTGAACTATGGCTACACCTTC. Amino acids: CASTTVNYGYTF.